This TCR beta chain originates from a study of blood T cell repertoires in COVID-19. Overall study context: From the United States, Italy and Spain came samples of acute and convalescent COVID-19. Sample material is recorded as cDNA or gDNA derived from T cells, B-cell-depleted T cells, or PBMCs.

The Seattle patients joined while their infection was active and were tracked longitudinally afterward. This CDR3 is 14 amino acids long. Germline V gene data show CDR1 as SGHTA and CDR2 as FQGNSA. Unmatched junction bases numbered 13, after V lost 5 bases and J lost 10 bases. The protocol was immunoSEQ multiplex PCR, while the TCRdb copy is restricted to in-frame clones and leaves out a portion. The sample has about 250,000 clones, 90% seen once; the top ten hold approximately 2.3%. J is TRBJ1-2 and V is TRBV7-2, with 7 bases aligning to TRBD1. The clonotype originates from a woman aged 55-75 years with COVID-19, enrolled during active disease. Sequencing was carried out using peripheral blood. The CDR3 nucleotides read TGTGCCAGCAGCCCAAGACAGGGCCCCGTAGACTACACCTTC. Translating gives CASSPRQGPVDYTF.